Sequencing of this T cell receptor beta chain was carried out in a study of CD8 T cells in ankylosing spondylitis. The V gene's germline CDR1 is LGHNA and CDR2 YSLEER. The germline V and J ends were trimmed by 0 bases and 6 bases, with 8 bases remaining between them. There are 13 residues in the CDR3. In TCRdb, the 5' RACE reads were re-called with MiXCR into one record per CDR3 protein. Of about 140,000 distinct CDR3 sequences in the sample, roughly 7.7% are singletons; the top ten hold more than 7%. There are many counts of this clonotype. The receptor was derived from a male donor with ankylosing spondylitis. The chain recombines TRBV4-3 with TRBJ1-2; D remains unclear. Sample: synovial fluid, either unsorted or a sorted T cell fraction (not recorded which). CDR3 coding DNA: TGCGCCAGCAGCCAAGACGGCCCGGATGGCTACACCTTC. Amino acids: CASSQDGPDGYTF.